The source of this T cell receptor (beta chain) is a study of T cell clones after liver transplantation (dated by TCRdb to about 2019). Broadly, across the study: The samples were obtained from ITN030ST, a randomized trial that attempted immunosuppression withdrawal within 2 years after liver transplantation. Tolerance was defined as complete withdrawal of immunosuppression for at least one year without a rise in liver enzymes beyond twice the upper limit of normal. Of the 8 liver transplant recipients making up the studied cohort, 3 were classified as tolerant and 5 as non-tolerant. Blood samples were collected pre-transplant, pre-randomization before withdrawal, and post-randomization after either full withdrawal or failed withdrawal. After a pre-transplant mixed lymphocyte reaction, TCRbeta sequencing was used to pinpoint donor-reactive T cell clones, which were subsequently tracked in post-transplant blood. Third party-reactive TCRbeta sequences from pre-transplant MLRs were also identified as an antigen-independent comparator for donor-reactive sequences. Three of the eight recipients were HCV-positive; the others were transplanted for non-autoimmune, non-viral indications. Subjects received no induction therapy and standard immunosuppression until randomization at 12-24 months post-transplant.

Unstimulated PBMCs, after thawing, were stained for CD3, CD4 and CD8 and then FACS-sorted into CD3+CD4+ and CD3+CD8+ populations. All 8 studied subjects were randomized to withdrawal of immunosuppression. Genomic DNA was isolated with the Qiagen DNeasy Blood and Tissue Kit. Using immunoSEQ, frozen genomic DNA was subjected to high-throughput TCRbeta CDR3 sequencing, a process that included PCR amplification, mapping, bias correction and internal controls. The study's own analysis went as follows. Productive rearrangements were retained, and unique TCRbeta sequences were defined by the CDR3 nucleotide sequence together with the V and J gene. A sequence counted as donor-reactive only if the sequence showed at least 5-fold expansion in CFSE-low cells compared with unstimulated pre-transplant cells and had a frequency of at least 0.01%. Minimum frequency thresholds were set for each subject based on the unstimulated sample with the lowest template count, ensuring at least 90% detection power. Repertoire turnover was measured by Jensen-Shannon divergence between the top 1000 TCRbeta sequences post- and pre-transplant. Changes in detection of donor-reactive sequences were tested with two-sided Fisher's exact tests. TCRdb took this table from immuneACCESS and kept in-frame rearrangements with V and J called. Such tables lack part of the clones; where checked against another copy, unresolved V genes explain under half of the gap, and the rest is unexplained. The DNA was the basis for D and trimming; V, J and clone size are from that table. The sample yields about 51,000 clones; around 85% were counted once. The ten largest make up about 15% of the sample.

Overall study results and their limits: Because of small, heterogeneous patient numbers and non-standardized post-transplant time points, the conclusions were only preliminary. Donor-reactive sequences declined more than third party-reactive ones, suggesting partial antigen-specific deletion unrelated to withdrawal success. Circulating donor-reactive CD4 TCRbeta sequences fell significantly post-transplant in most of the 8 subjects, irrespective of tolerance or HCV status. Since no allograft tissue specimens were available, donor-reactive T cells may have migrated into the graft instead of being deleted. In a couple of subjects, low numbers of available donor cells limited the measurable donor-reactive repertoire. After accounting for repertoire turnover, donor-reactive detection was significantly reduced in 7 of 8 subjects for CD4 and 8 of 8 for CD8.

Remarks on this clone: Which antigen it targets is not known. Per-base quality was not reported, and no clone a single base away is much larger than it.

This sequence originates from a human patient who received a liver transplant. Following a transplant, some T lymphocytes may have been derived from the graft donor. The material sequenced was CD8+ T cells from blood, taken 12 months after liver transplant.

Here is the DNA: TGTGCCAGCAGCCAAGAGAGCTTCTCTGGAAACACCATATATTTT. Its translation is CASSQESFSGNTIYF. This chain joins TRBV14 to TRBJ1-3; no D gene can be assigned with confidence. Including the terminal cysteine and phenylalanine, the CDR3 comprises 15 residues. Just the 45-base CDR3 DNA is kept, in frame starting at base 1. V loses 0 bases of germline sequence and J loses 0 bases, and the interval between the two ends is 6 bases. The germline V gene supplies CDR1 SGHDN and CDR2 FVKESK.